These T cell receptor beta chains were read from a single sample in a study of blood T cell repertoires in COVID-19. The method was immunoSEQ multiplex PCR; TCRdb's version includes in-frame clones alone and lacks a portion of them. The sample carries some 420,000 clones, 80% to 90% recorded once. The sample was PBMCs or T cells enriched from blood (not recorded which). These receptors originate from a man aged 30 to 45 who had recovered from COVID-19. The CDR3 runs from the conserved cysteine through the conserved F or W. D genes are given only for firm matches. Where a row states a size, it is once, few, many or the class of an expanded clone; other rows omit it.

-	-	TRBV24-1	TRBJ1-5	TGTGCCACCAGTGATTCGGGGCAGCCCCAGCATTTT	CATSDSGQPQHF
once	TRBD2	TRBV3-1/TRBV3-2	TRBJ2-1	TGTGCCAGCAGCCAAAGCGAGCTAGCGGGAGCCCCTAATGGGGGTGAGCAGTTCTTC	CASSQSELAGAPNGGEQFF
-	TRBD1	TRBV2	TRBJ1-6	TGTGCCAGCACGGGACAGGGCGGATCACCCCTCCACTTT	CASTGQGGSPLHF
-	TRBD2	TRBV15	TRBJ2-7	TGTGCCACCAGCAGAGATGGTTCCCTAGCGGGAGAGGAGTCCGACGAGCAGTACTTC	CATSRDGSLAGEESDEQYF
-	-	TRBV4-1	TRBJ1-5	TGCGCCAGCAGCCAAGCCTCCCCCGGGGGGCAGCCCCAGCATTTT	CASSQASPGGQPQHF
once	TRBD1	TRBV5-1	TRBJ1-2	TGCGCCAGCGGATACGGGACAGAATATGGCTACACCTTC	CASGYGTEYGYTF
-	TRBD1	TRBV4-1	TRBJ1-4	TGCGCCAGCAGCCAAGATGTCGGACAGGGGAGAGAAAAACTGTTTTTT	CASSQDVGQGREKLFF
-	-	TRBV10-3	TRBJ2-6	TGTGCCATCAGTGAGACCCCAGGGTTGGGGGCCAACGTCCTGACTTTC	CAISETPGLGANVLTF
-	-	TRBV4-1	TRBJ2-1	TGCGCCAGCAGCCGGGGGCTCCAGGGGGGAACCTACAATGAGCAGTTCTTC	CASSRGLQGGTYNEQFF
-	TRBD2	TRBV6-5	TRBJ2-7	TGTGCCAGCAGTAGCGGGAGGACCCTCCACGAGCAGTACTTC	CASSSGRTLHEQYF
-	TRBD1	TRBV7-8	TRBJ1-6	TGTGCCAGCAGCTTCCGGGACAGGGAAAATTCACCCCTCCACTTT	CASSFRDRENSPLHF
-	-	TRBV7-8	TRBJ1-5	TGTGCCAGCAGCCCTCTCTTCTTGGCGCCCCAGCATTTT	CASSPLFLAPQHF
-	TRBD1	TRBV4-1	TRBJ2-5	TGCGCCAGCAGACCCGGACAGGGTGAGACCCAGTACTTC	CASRPGQGETQYF
-	TRBD2	TRBV3-1/TRBV3-2	TRBJ2-1	TGTGCCAGCAGCCAAGTAGCAGCGGGGGGATACAATGAGCAGTTCTTC	CASSQVAAGGYNEQFF
-	-	TRBV18	TRBJ2-7	TGTGCCAGCTCACCAAGGGGGAACAGGGTGTACGAGCAGTACTTC	CASSPRGNRVYEQYF
once	-	TRBV19	TRBJ2-3	TGTGCCAGTAGGTCTAGCGACAGCACAGATACGCAGTATTTT	CASRSSDSTDTQYF
-	-	TRBV19	TRBJ2-3	TGTGCCAGTCTCGCGGTTGTGGGAGCGACAGATACGCAGTATTTT	CASLAVVGATDTQYF
-	-	TRBV30	TRBJ2-5	TGTGCCTGGACACATGGAGGTGAGACCCAGTACTTC	CAWTHGGETQYF
-	-	TRBV5-1	TRBJ1-1	TGCGCCAGCAGCTTCACACAGGACACTGAAGCTTTCTTT	CASSFTQDTEAFF
-	-	TRBV10-3	TRBJ1-1	TGTGCCATCTCGTCCTACGGGACAACTTCGAACACTGAAGCTTTCTTT	CAISSYGTTSNTEAFF
-	TRBD1	TRBV18	TRBJ2-7	TGTGCCAGCTCACCACCGGGTCAGGGGGACTACGAGCAGTACTTC	CASSPPGQGDYEQYF
-	TRBD1	TRBV10-3	TRBJ1-2	TGTGCCATCAGTGAGTCGGGGCAGGGGGCTTTCTATGGCTACACCTTC	CAISESGQGAFYGYTF
-	-	TRBV18	TRBJ1-1	TGTGCCAGCTGTCGCACTTCGAACACTGAAGCTTTCTTT	CASCRTSNTEAFF
once	TRBD1	TRBV28	TRBJ2-1	TGTGCCAGCAGTATCCCGGGACAGGGAAGCAATGAGCAGTTCTTC	CASSIPGQGSNEQFF
-	TRBD1	TRBV6-6	TRBJ1-2	TGTGCCAGCACCCACAGGGGAAGTGGCTACACCTTC	CASTHRGSGYTF
-	TRBD1	TRBV5-1	TRBJ1-2	TGCGCCAGCAGTTCCGACAGGGGTGTTGGCTACACCTTC	CASSSDRGVGYTF
-	-	TRBV5-5	TRBJ2-5	TGTGCCAGCAGCTCCCCTGACAATCTTCAAGAGACCCAGTACTTC	CASSSPDNLQETQYF
once	TRBD2	TRBV15	TRBJ2-2	TGTGCCACCAGCAGAGATTCTCGGGCTAGCGGTAACACCGGGGAGCTGTTTTTT	CATSRDSRASGNTGELFF
-	TRBD2	TRBV27	TRBJ2-1	TGTGCCAGCACCAATAGCGGGAGGGCAGATGAGCAGTTCTTC	CASTNSGRADEQFF
-	-	TRBV18	TRBJ1-1	TGTGCCAGCTCACCCAAGGGGGAATCGGAAGCTTTCTTT	CASSPKGESEAFF
-	TRBD1	TRBV6-5	TRBJ2-1	TGTGCCAGCACCTCGGGACAGGGAGGAGAGGATGAGCAGTTCTTC	CASTSGQGGEDEQFF
-	-	TRBV5-4	TRBJ2-7	TGTGCCAGCAGCTCCCACTACGAGCAGTACTTC	CASSSHYEQYF
-	TRBD1	TRBV19	TRBJ2-7	TGTGCCACCCAATCTACCGGGACAGGTCGACCTACGAGCAAGTACTTC	CATQSTGTGRPTSKYF
-	-	TRBV2	TRBJ2-1	TGTGCCAGCAGTCCCTTGCGGCCCACCTACAATGAGCAGTTCTTC	CASSPLRPTYNEQFF
-	TRBD2	TRBV11-3	TRBJ2-3	TGTGCCAGCAGCTCCGGGCGCGGGAGGGCCAGCACAGATACGCAGTATTTT	CASSSGRGRASTDTQYF
-	-	TRBV10-3	TRBJ1-2	TGTGCCATCAGTGGTAATGATGGCTACACCTTC	CAISGNDGYTF
-	TRBD1	TRBV18	TRBJ1-1	TGTGCCAGCTCACCGGGACAGGGGACTGAAGCTTTCTTT	CASSPGQGTEAFF
-	-	TRBV30	TRBJ1-5	TGTGCCTGGAGTGCCGGACTGAGCAATCAGCCCCAGCATTTT	CAWSAGLSNQPQHF
-	-	TRBV18	TRBJ2-2	TGTGCCAGCCCAGTTTTTTGGTTAGCGGCGAACACCGGGGAGCTGTTTTTT	CASPVFWLAANTGELFF
-	TRBD2	TRBV11-3	TRBJ2-1	TGTGCCAGCAGCTTCGGACTAGTGGGTGAGCAGTTCTTC	CASSFGLVGEQFF
-	TRBD1	TRBV28	TRBJ1-2	TGTGCCAGCAGTTTAACAGGGGCTGGCTACACCTTC	CASSLTGAGYTF
few	-	TRBV30	TRBJ1-3	TGTGCCTGGAGTGTAAGCCTGACAGGTTACTCTGGAAACACCATATATTTT	CAWSVSLTGYSGNTIYF
-	-	TRBV12-3/TRBV12-4	TRBJ2-2	TGTGCCAGCAGGCGCGCCGGCACCGGGGAGCTGTTTTTT	CASRRAGTGELFF
-	TRBD1	TRBV19	TRBJ1-5	TGTGCCAGTAGCGAACTGACAGGGGGATATCAGCCCCAGCATTTT	CASSELTGGYQPQHF
-	-	TRBV10-2	TRBJ1-4	TGCGCCAGCAGTGAGTCGCCGGGGGAAAAACTGTTTTTT	CASSESPGEKLFF
-	-	TRBV29-1	TRBJ1-2	TGCAGCGACCGGAGGAACTTTCGCTTGTGTGGCTACACCTTC	CSDRRNFRLCGYTF
-	TRBD1	TRBV3-1/TRBV3-2	TRBJ2-7	TGTGCCAGCAGCCAAGGATGGACAGGGGGCTACGAGCAGTACTTC	CASSQGWTGGYEQYF
-	TRBD2	TRBV27	TRBJ2-1	TGTGCCAGCACACTTAGCGGGGGCTCTTACAATGAGCAGTTCTTC	CASTLSGGSYNEQFF
-	-	TRBV30	TRBJ1-1	TGTGCCTGGAGTGCAATACAGGGGAACACTGAAGCTTTCTTT	CAWSAIQGNTEAFF
-	TRBD1	TRBV6-6	TRBJ2-2	TGTGCCAGCAGTCCCTCCTCGTGGACAGGGGTGGCCGGGGAGCTGTTTTTT	CASSPSSWTGVAGELFF
-	TRBD2	TRBV27	TRBJ2-1	TGTGCCAGCAGCCTCCCGGGACTAGCGGGAGGGGAGCAGTTCTTC	CASSLPGLAGGEQFF
-	-	TRBV11-2	TRBJ1-4	TGTGCCAGCAGCCCTACCGAAGGAGGGTTTGCGAAACTGTTTTTT	CASSPTEGGFAKLFF
-	TRBD1	TRBV28	TRBJ2-1	TGTGCCAGCAGTACCCAGGGACAGGGTCGAAACAATGAGCAGTTCTTC	CASSTQGQGRNNEQFF
few	-	TRBV5-1	TRBJ2-5	TGCGCCAGCAGCTCCCGAGTAGGGGGAGGGGAGACCCAGTACTTC	CASSSRVGGGETQYF
-	-	TRBV28	TRBJ2-1	TGTGCCAGCAGTACGACAGGTCGAATGGGATTCTTC	CASSTTGRMGFF
once	-	TRBV29-1	TRBJ1-3	TGCAGCGTTGTAACCTGGACGGGGGATGGAAACACCATATATTTT	CSVVTWTGDGNTIYF
once	TRBD1	TRBV2	TRBJ2-7	TGTGCCAGCAGTGCGACAGGGAACGAGCAGTACTTC	CASSATGNEQYF